The 5 T cell receptor beta chains in this list originate from one sample, sequenced in a study of cytomegalovirus exposure and HLA in healthy donors. The primer mix had 60 Vbeta and 13 Jbeta primers. The protocol was immunoSEQ multiplex PCR, while the TCRdb copy is restricted to in-frame clones and leaves out a portion. The sample lists around 100,000 clones, around 70% seen once, with about a tenth in the top ten. Sequencing was performed on PBMCs. These receptor sequences come from a man between 35 and 55 years old in good health and CMV-seropositive.

V is TRBV7-8 and J is TRBJ2-7, with 13 positions matching TRBD2. V trimming: 5 bases; J trimming: 3 bases; junction bases outside the gene matches: 4. This CDR3 is 15 amino acids long. Germline V gives CDR1 SGHVS, CDR2 FQNEAQ. CDR3 coding DNA: TGTGCCAGCAGCCCCAGGACTAGCGGGAGCTACGAGCAGTACTTC. This encodes CASSPRTSGSYEQYF.

This chain connects TRBV5-4 to TRBJ2-7; 10 nucleotides match TRBD1. J lost 6 bases, V lost 3 bases, and 12 bases had no gene match. Germline CDR1 and CDR2: SGHNT and YYREEE (reference sequence). CDR3 length: 16 amino acids. This CDR3 is CASSSNPGQGTAEQYF. The CDR3 DNA reads as TGTGCCAGCAGCTCAAATCCGGGACAGGGGACAGCCGAGCAGTACTTC. Complete variable domain (other parts from reference TRBV5-4 and TRBJ2-7): ETGVTQSPTHLIKTRGQQVTLRCSSQSGHNTVSWYQQALGQGPQFIFQYYREEENGRGNFPPRFSGLQFPNYSSELNVNALELDDSALYLCASSSNPGQGTAEQYFGPGTRLTVT.

Of note for this clone: The CDR3 carries no conserved terminal phenylalanine or tryptophan, so it likely arises from a read error. The CDR3 region has the DNA TGTGCCAGTAGTATAGGAGGGAATGGCTACACCCTC. It is translated as CASSIGGNGYTL. This chain joins TRBV19 and TRBJ1-2, with D uncertain. The ends were cut back, 1 base at V and 6 bases at J, with 6 bases in the middle. Germline lookup yields CDR1 LNHDA and CDR2 SQIVND (reference sequence). The length of the CDR3 is 12 residues.

This clone was seen only once. V and J are TRBV2 and TRBJ2-5; D might be TRBD2 (5 bases). V lost 7 bases, J lost 7 bases, and 13 bases lay in between. Germline V CDR1 and CDR2: SNHLY, FYNNEI. The CDR3 spans 12 residues. CDR3 in DNA: TGTGCCAGCATGTCCCGGGAAGCGACCCAGTACTTC. As protein: CASMSREATQYF.

This clone was seen more than once but under ten times. The chain recombines TRBV14 with TRBJ2-7, with D possibly TRBD2 on 6 matching bases. The V and J ends lost 4 bases and 6 bases respectively, with 13 bases between them. CDR3 length: 13 amino acids. CDR1 and CDR2 from the germline V gene are SGHDN and FVKESK. In DNA, the CDR3 is TGTGCCAGCAGCCCTGGGGTGGGAGGCGAGCAGTACTTC. Encoded protein: CASSPGVGGEQYF.